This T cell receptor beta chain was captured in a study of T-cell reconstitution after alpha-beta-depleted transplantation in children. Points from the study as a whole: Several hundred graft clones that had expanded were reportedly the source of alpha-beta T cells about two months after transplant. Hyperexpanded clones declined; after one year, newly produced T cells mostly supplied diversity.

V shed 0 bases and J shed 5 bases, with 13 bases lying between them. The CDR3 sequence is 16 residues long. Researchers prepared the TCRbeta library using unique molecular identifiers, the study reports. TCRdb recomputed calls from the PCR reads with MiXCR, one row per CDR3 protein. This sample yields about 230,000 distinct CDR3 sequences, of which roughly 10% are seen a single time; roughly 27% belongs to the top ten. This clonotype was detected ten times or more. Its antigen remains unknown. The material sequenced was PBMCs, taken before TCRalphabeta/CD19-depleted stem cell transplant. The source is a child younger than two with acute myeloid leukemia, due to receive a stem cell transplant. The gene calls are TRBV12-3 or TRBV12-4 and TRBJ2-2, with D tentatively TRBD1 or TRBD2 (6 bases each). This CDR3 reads CASSLAGGFGTGELFF. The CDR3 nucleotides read TGTGCCAGCAGTTTAGCGGGGGGCTTTGGGACCGGGGAGCTGTTTTTT.